This T cell receptor beta chain is drawn from a study of blood T cells in healthy people across ages. Study-level results: In older individuals, TCR beta diversity per million T cells was lower, falling roughly linearly with age. PBMCs left unsorted prevented a conclusive naive versus antigen-experienced comparison.

Through a sample-barcoded 5' primer and a J-beta primer mix, a second PCR was run for roughly 7 to 12 cycles. TCRdb independently ran MiXCR on the 5' RACE reads; one entry per CDR3 protein. The data contain around 800,000 distinct CDR3 sequences, about 26% of them singletons. Per-sample PBMC isolation yielded at least 6.5 million cells. Germline values: CDR1 LGHDT, CDR2 YNNKEL (reference sequence). CDR3 length equals 15 residues. V gave up 3 bases and J gave up 5 bases; unmatched junction bases: 5. This clonotype was detected a few times. What it binds is not known. This sample was also put to use in a study of T cells of mothers and their children. According to that study: Three healthy Caucasian mothers and their six children were the donors.

Sequencing was done on a sample of blood. V usage is TRBV3-1 and J usage is TRBJ2-2; 8 bases line up with TRBD1. The receptor comes from a boy aged 10-17 years in good health. CDR3 in DNA: TGTGCCAGCAGCCACCGGACAGGGCGTACCGGGGAGCTGTTTTTT. Protein sequence: CASSHRTGRTGELFF.